This passage covers 10 T cell receptor beta chains from one sample sequenced in a study of blood T cells in healthy people across ages. Together with a sample-barcoded 5' primer, a J-beta primer mix was included in a second PCR lasting about 6 to 11 cycles. TCRdb called the 5' RACE reads again in MiXCR, with one record for every CDR3 protein. The table has around 800,000 distinct CDR3 sequences, around 24% seen once. These sequences were also reported in another study, on T cells of mothers and their children.

Sample: blood. These receptors originate from a boy younger than 18 in good health.

V is TRBV5-1 and J is TRBJ1-1; no definite D call. Trimming left V 3 bases short and J 0 bases short, with 12 bases between. CDR1 is SGHRS and CDR2 is YFSETQ in the germline V gene. This CDR3 is 15 amino acids long. The CDR3 nucleotides are TGCGCCAGCAGCTCCATCCCGGGATTGAACACTGAAGCTTTCTTT. Protein product: CASSSIPGLNTEAFF.

This clonotype has only a few counts. The chain carries TRBV10-3 and TRBJ2-5; D is uncertain. Germline CDR1 and CDR2: ENHRY and SYGVKD. Trimming stripped 4 bases from V and 2 bases from J, with 11 bases between. There are 14 residues in the CDR3. The CDR3 loop reads CAISGVSVQETQYF. CDR3 sequence (DNA): TGTGCCATCAGTGGGGTGTCAGTACAAGAGACCCAGTACTTC.

This clonotype appeared a few times. Here the CDR3 reads CASSKPTGPSYEQYF. In nucleotides, the CDR3 is TGTGCCAGCAGCAAACCGACAGGTCCCTCCTACGAGCAGTACTTC. The J gene is TRBJ2-7, the V gene TRBV4-2; TRBD1 is a possible D gene (6 bases). V was cut by 5 bases and J by 0 bases, with 14 bases left in between. In germline, CDR1 is LGHNA, CDR2 YNFKEQ. CDR3 length equals 15 residues.

This clonotype was observed a handful of times. The chain carries TRBV9 and TRBJ2-3, with 8 bases fitting TRBD2. This CDR3 contains 17 residues. Germline V gives CDR1 SGDLS, CDR2 YYNGEE. With 0 bases clipped from V and 2 bases from J, the junction kept 8 bases outside the gene matches. The CDR3: CASSVDDGGGFTDTQYF. CDR3 nucleotide sequence: TGTGCCAGCAGCGTAGACGACGGGGGGGGTTTCACAGATACGCAGTATTTT.

The chain carries TRBV7-9 and TRBJ1-6; 8 bases agree with TRBD1. Germline lookup yields CDR1 SEHNR and CDR2 FQNEAQ (reference sequence). V was clipped by 3 bases and J by 9 bases; unmatched bases: 7. This CDR3 has 15 residues. CDR3 DNA sequence: TGTGCCAGCAGCTTCGGACAGGGAAAGGGTTCACCCCTCCACTTT. Protein product: CASSFGQGKGSPLHF.

The J gene is TRBJ2-1, the V gene TRBV15; D possibly corresponds to TRBD2 (6 bases). In germline, CDR1 is LNHNV, CDR2 YYDKDF (reference sequence). V was shortened by 0 bases and J by 7 bases, with 16 bases between the two germline ends. The CDR3 runs 16 residues. The CDR3 bases are TGTGCCACCAGCAGAGAAATAGTCGGGAGTTGGAATGAGCAGTTCTTC. Translated, it gives CATSREIVGSWNEQFF.

This clonotype was counted a single time. The V and J genes are TRBV29-1 and TRBJ2-3, with TRBD2 identical over 9 bases. This CDR3 contains 13 residues. Germline loops: CDR1 SQVTM, CDR2 ANQGSEA. With V trimmed by 3 bases and J by 9 bases, 7 bases remained unmatched. The CDR3 is CSVDSGGGKTQYF. CDR3 in DNA: TGCAGCGTTGATAGCGGGGGAGGAAAAACGCAGTATTTT.

The genes are TRBV5-1 and TRBJ2-1; perhaps TRBD2 as D (6 bases). This CDR3 is 15 amino acids long. V was cut by 1 base and J by 8 bases, with 16 bases left in between. Germline V gene lookup returns CDR1 SGHRS and CDR2 YFSETQ. The CDR3 DNA reads TGCGCCAGCAGCTTGTGGCAGCCGGGGGTTGATGAGCAGTTCTTC. It yields the protein CASSLWQPGVDEQFF.

This clonotype was counted only a few times. The chain employs TRBV12-5 and TRBJ1-4; 7 bases align to TRBD1. This CDR3 is built from 15 residues. Germline lookup yields CDR1 LGHNT and CDR2 FRNRAP. V dropped 4 bases and J dropped 8; count of bases not matched to a gene: 10. CDR3 sequence (DNA): TGTGCTAGTGGTTCGCAAGGGGGCGCGGAGGAAAAACTGTTTTTT. This gives the protein CASGSQGGAEEKLFF.

This clonotype occurred a few times. The chain carries TRBV12-5 and TRBJ2-3; D may be TRBD1 (5 bases). The ends were cut back, 2 bases at V and 0 bases at J, with 6 bases in the middle. Germline V gene lookup returns CDR1 LGHNT and CDR2 FRNRAP. The CDR3 spans 14 residues. The CDR3 nucleotides read TGTGCTAGTGGTTTGCAGGGAAGCACAGATACGCAGTATTTT. As protein: CASGLQGSTDTQYF.